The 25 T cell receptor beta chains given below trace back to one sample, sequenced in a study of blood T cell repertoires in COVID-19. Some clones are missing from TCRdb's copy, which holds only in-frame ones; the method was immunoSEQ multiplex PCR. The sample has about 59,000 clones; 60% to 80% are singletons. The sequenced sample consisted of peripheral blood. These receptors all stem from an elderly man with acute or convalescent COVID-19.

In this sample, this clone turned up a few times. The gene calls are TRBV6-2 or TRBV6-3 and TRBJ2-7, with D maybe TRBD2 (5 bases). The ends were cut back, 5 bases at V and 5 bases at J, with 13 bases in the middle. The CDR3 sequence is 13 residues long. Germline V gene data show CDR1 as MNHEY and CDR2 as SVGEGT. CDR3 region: CASSRLRRDEQYF. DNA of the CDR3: TGTGCCAGCAGTCGTCTCAGGCGGGACGAGCAGTACTTC.

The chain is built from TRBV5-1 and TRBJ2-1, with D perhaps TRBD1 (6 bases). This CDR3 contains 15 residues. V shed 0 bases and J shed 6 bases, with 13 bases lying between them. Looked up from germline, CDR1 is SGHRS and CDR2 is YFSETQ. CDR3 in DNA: TGCGCCAGCAGCTTGGAGACAGGAGGTTTCAATGAGCAGTTCTTC. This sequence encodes CASSLETGGFNEQFF. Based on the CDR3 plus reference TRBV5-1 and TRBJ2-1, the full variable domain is KAGVTQTPRYLIKTRGQQVTLSCSPISGHRSVSWYQQTPGQGLQFLFEYFSETQRNKGNFPGRFSGRQFSNSRSEMNVSTLELGDSALYLCASSLETGGFNEQFFGPGTRLTVL.

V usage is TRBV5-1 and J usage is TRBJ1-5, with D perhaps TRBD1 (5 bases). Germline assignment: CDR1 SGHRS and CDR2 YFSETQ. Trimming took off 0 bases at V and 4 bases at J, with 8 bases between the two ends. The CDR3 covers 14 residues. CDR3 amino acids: CASSLDSGNQPQHF. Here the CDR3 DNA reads TGCGCCAGCAGCTTGGACTCAGGGAATCAGCCCCAGCATTTT. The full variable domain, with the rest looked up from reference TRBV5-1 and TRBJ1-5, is KAGVTQTPRYLIKTRGQQVTLSCSPISGHRSVSWYQQTPGQGLQFLFEYFSETQRNKGNFPGRFSGRQFSNSRSEMNVSTLELGDSALYLCASSLDSGNQPQHFGDGTRLSIL.

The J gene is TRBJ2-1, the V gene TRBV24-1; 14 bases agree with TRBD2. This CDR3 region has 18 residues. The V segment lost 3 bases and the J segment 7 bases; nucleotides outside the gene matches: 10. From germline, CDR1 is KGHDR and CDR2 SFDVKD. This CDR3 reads CATSDAGRGLAGVNEQFF. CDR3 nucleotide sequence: TGTGCCACCAGTGATGCCGGTAGGGGACTAGCGGGAGTTAATGAGCAGTTCTTC.

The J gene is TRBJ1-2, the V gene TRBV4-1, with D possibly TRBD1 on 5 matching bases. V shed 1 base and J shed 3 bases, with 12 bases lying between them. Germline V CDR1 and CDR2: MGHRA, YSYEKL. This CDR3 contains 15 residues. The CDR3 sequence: CASSQAYTTDYGYTF. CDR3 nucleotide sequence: TGCGCCAGCAGCCAAGCGTACACGACAGACTATGGCTACACCTTC.

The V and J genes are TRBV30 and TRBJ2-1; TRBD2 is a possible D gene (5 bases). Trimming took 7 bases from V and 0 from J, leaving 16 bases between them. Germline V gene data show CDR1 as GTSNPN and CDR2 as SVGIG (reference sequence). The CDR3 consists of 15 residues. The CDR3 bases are TGTGCCTCCTCCCGACTGGGGAGCTCCTACAATGAGCAGTTCTTC. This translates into CASSRLGSSYNEQFF. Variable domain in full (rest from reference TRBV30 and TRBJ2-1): SQTIHQWPATLVQPVGSPLSLECTVEGTSNPNLYWYRQAAGRGLQLLFYSVGIGQISSEVPQNLSASRPQDRQFILSSKKLLLSDSGFYLCASSRLGSSYNEQFFGPGTRLTVL.

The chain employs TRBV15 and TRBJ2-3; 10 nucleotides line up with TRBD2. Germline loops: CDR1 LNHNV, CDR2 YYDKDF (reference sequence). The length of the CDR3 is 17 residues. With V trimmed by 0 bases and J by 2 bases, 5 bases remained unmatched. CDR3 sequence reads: CATSRDLAGADTDTQYF. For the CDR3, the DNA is TGTGCCACCAGCAGAGATCTAGCGGGGGCCGACACAGATACGCAGTATTTT.

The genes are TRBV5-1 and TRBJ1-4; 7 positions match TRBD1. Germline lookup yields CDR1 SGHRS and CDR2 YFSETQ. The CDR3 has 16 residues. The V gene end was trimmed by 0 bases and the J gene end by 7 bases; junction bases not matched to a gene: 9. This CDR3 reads CASSLDLGGLGEKLFF. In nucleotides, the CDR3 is TGCGCCAGCAGCTTGGATTTAGGGGGCTTGGGTGAAAAACTGTTTTTT.

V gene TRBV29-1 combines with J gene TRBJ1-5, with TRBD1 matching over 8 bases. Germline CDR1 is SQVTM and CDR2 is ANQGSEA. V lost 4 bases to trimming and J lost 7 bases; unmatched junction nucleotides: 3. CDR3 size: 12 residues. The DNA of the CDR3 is TGCAGCGTTGGACAGGGGCAACAGCCCCAGCATTTT. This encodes CSVGQGQQPQHF.

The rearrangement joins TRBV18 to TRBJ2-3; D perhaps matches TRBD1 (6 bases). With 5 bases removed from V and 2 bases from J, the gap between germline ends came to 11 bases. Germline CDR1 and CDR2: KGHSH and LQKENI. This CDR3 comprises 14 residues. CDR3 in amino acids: CASSSDSPTDTQYF. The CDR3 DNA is TGTGCCAGCTCATCGGACAGCCCCACAGATACGCAGTATTTT.

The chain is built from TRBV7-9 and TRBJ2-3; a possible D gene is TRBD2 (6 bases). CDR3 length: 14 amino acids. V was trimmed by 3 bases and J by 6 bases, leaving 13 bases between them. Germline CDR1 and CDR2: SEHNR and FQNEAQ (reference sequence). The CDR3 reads CASSFGGAGDTQYF. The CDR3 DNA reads TGTGCCAGCAGCTTCGGCGGGGCGGGGGATACGCAGTATTTT.

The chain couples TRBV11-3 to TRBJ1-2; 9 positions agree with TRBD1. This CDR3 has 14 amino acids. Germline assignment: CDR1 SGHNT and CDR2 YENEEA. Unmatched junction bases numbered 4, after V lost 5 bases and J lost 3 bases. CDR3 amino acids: CASSLRQGDYGYTF. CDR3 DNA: TGTGCCAGCAGCCTCCGACAGGGGGACTATGGCTACACCTTC.

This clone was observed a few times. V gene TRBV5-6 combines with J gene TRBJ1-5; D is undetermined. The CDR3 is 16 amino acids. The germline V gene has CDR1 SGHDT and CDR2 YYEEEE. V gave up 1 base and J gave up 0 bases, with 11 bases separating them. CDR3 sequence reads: CASSLYSPFSNQPQHF. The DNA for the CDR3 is TGTGCCAGCAGCTTGTACAGCCCGTTTAGCAATCAGCCCCAGCATTTT.

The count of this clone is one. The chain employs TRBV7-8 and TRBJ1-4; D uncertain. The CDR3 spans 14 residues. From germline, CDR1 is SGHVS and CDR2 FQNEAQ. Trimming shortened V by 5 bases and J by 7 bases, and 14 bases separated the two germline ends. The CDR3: CASSLLVGVEKLFF. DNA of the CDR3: TGTGCCAGCAGCCTACTTGTGGGAGTTGAAAAACTGTTTTTT.

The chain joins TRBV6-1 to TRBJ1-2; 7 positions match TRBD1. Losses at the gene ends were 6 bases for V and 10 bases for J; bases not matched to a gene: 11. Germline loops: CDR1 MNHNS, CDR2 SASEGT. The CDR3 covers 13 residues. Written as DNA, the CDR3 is TGTGCCAGCAGAGAGGGACAGCCTTACGACTACACCTTC. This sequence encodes CASREGQPYDYTF.

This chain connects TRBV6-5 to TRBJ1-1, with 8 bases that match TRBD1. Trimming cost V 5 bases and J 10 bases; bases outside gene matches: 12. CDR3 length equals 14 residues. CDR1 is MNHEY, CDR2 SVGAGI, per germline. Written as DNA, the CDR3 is TGTGCCAGCAGTCGAAATACAGGGGGTAGTGCAGCTTTCTTT. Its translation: CASSRNTGGSAAFF.

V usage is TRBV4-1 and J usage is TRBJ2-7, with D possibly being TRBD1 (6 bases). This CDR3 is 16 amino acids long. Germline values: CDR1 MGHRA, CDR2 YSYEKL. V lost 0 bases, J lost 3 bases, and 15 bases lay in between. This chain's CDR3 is CASSQDRLRGIYEQYF. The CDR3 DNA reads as TGCGCCAGCAGCCAAGATCGTCTCAGGGGTATCTACGAGCAGTACTTC.

The CDR3: CSASSLAGGLSQETQYF. CDR3 bases: TGCAGTGCTAGTTCGTTAGCGGGGGGCCTATCTCAAGAGACCCAGTACTTC. The genes are TRBV20-1 and TRBJ2-5; 10 nucleotides match TRBD2. CDR3 length: 17 residues. The J segment lost 2 bases and the V segment lost 3 bases, leaving 12 bases of the junction unmatched. Germline V gives CDR1 DFQATT, CDR2 SNEGSKA (reference sequence).

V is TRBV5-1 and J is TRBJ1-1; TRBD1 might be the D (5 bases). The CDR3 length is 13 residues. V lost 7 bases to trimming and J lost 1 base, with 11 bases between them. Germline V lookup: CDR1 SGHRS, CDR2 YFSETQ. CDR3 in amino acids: CASGGYANTEAFF. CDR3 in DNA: TGCGCCAGCGGGGGGTATGCGAACACTGAAGCTTTCTTT.

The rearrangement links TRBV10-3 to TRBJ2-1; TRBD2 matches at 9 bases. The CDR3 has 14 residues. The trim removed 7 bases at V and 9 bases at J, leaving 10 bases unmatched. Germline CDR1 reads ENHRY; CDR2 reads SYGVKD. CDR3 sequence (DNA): TGTGCCATCAAAAGGACTAGCGACTCTGTTGAGCAGTTCTTC. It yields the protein CAIKRTSDSVEQFF.

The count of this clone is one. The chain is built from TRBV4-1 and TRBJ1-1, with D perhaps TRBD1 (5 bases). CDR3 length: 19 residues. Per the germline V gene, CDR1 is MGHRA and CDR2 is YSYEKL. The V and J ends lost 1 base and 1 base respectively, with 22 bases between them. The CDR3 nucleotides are TGCGCCAGCAGCCAAGGTCGTGGTCCAGGGAAGGAAACGAACACTGAAGCTTTCTTT. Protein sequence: CASSQGRGPGKETNTEAFF.

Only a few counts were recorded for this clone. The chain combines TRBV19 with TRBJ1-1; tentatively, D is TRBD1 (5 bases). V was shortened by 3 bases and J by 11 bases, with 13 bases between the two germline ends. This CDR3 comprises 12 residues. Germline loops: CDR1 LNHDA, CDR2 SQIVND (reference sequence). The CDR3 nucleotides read TGTGCCAGTAGTATCTCCGCGGGGCAGGCTTTCTTT. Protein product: CASSISAGQAFF.

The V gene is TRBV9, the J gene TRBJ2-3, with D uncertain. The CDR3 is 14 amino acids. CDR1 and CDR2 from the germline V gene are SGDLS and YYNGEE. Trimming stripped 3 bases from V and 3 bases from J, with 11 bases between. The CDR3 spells CASSEYERTDTQYF. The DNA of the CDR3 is TGTGCCAGCAGCGAGTATGAGCGAACAGATACGCAGTATTTT. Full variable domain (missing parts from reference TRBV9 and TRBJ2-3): DSGVTQTPKHLITATGQRVTLRCSPRSGDLSVYWYQQSLDQGLQFLIQYYNGEERAKGNILERFSAQQFPDLHSELNLSSLELGDSALYFCASSEYERTDTQYFGPGTRLTVL.

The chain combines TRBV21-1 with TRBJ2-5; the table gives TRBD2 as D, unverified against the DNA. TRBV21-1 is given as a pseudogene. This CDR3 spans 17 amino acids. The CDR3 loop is CASSSPGGAGGSETQYF. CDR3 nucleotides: TGTGCCAGCAGCAGCCCCGGGGGAGCGGGGGGGTCGGAGACCCAGTACTTC.

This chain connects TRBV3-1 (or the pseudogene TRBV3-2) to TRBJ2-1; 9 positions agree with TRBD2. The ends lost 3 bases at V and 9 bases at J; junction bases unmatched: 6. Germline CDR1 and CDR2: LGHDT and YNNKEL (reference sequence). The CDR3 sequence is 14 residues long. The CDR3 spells CASSQLGSGSEQFF. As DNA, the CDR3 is TGTGCCAGCAGCCAGCTGGGTAGCGGGAGTGAGCAGTTCTTC.